The text below deals with one TCR beta chain. This CDR3 region has 15 residues. Trimming at V came to 3 bases and at J to 1 base, leaving 2 bases not matched to a gene. CDR1 and CDR2 from the germline V gene are MNHEY and SVGAGI. The source of the sample is a study of blood T cell repertoires in COVID-19. Study-level information: The United States, Italy and Spain provided the acute and convalescent COVID-19 samples. PBMCs, B-cell-depleted T cells, or T cells were the source of the cDNA or gDNA that made up the material.

Methods used by the authors: Amplified reference gene primers provided the basis for estimating nucleated cell counts. Profiling relied on immunoSEQ multiplex PCR, and the TCRdb table lists in-frame clones only, not all of them. V and J calls and clone size come straight from that table; D and trimming were deduced from the DNA. The data show 110,000 to 150,000 clones, roughly 88% seen once. The sample taken for sequencing was peripheral blood. V and J are TRBV6-5 and TRBJ1-3; TRBD1 matches 8 bases. The origin of this receptor is a man between 60 and 70 years old with active or convalescent COVID-19. For the CDR3, the DNA is TGTGCCAGCAGTTATGACAGGGGATCTGGAAACACCATATATTTT. Residues: CASSYDRGSGNTIYF.